These 19 T cell receptor beta chains share one sample of origin, sequenced in a study of T cell repertoires in cytomegalovirus infection. TCRdb recomputed calls from the reads with MiXCR, one row per CDR3 protein. The profile covers 160,000 or so distinct CDR3 sequences, with 15% to 20% appearing a single time and around 20% taken by the ten largest. The sequenced material came from CD8+ T cells from PBMCs. Receptor source: a human donor in good health (CMV status not recorded). Some clones in this sample may be carry-over from other donors' samples.

The chain uses TRBV29-1 and TRBJ2-1; TRBD2 matches at 9 bases. After removal of 6 bases from V and 2 bases from J, the junction contained 11 bases not matched to a gene. Germline loops: CDR1 SQVTM, CDR2 ANQGSEA. This CDR3 is 16 amino acids long. The CDR3 here is CSVTHILAGAYNEQFF. The CDR3 DNA is TGCAGCGTCACCCATATACTAGCGGGTGCCTACAATGAGCAGTTCTTC.

The chain is built from TRBV28 and TRBJ2-1; the match to TRBD2 covers 11 bases. Trimming removed 3 bases from V and 8 bases from J; junction bases left unmatched: 9. The germline gives CDR1 MDHEN, CDR2 SYDVKM. The length of the CDR3 is 16 residues. The CDR3 DNA reads TGTGCCAGCAGTTTCCTTACTAGCGGGAGTTTCGATGAGCAGTTCTTC. Translated: CASSFLTSGSFDEQFF. The full variable domain, with the rest looked up from reference TRBV28 and TRBJ2-1, is DVKVTQSSRYLVKRTGEKVFLECVQDMDHENMFWYRQDPGLGLRLIYFSYDVKMKEKGDIPEGYSVSREKKERFSLILESASTNQTSMYLCASSFLTSGSFDEQFFGPGTRLTVL.

V usage is TRBV10-1 and J usage is TRBJ2-7; D ambiguous. CDR3 length equals 12 residues. Trimming removed 4 bases from V and 5 bases from J, with 9 bases in between. Per germline, CDR1 WNHNN and CDR2 SYGVQD (reference sequence). In nucleotides, the CDR3 is TGCGCCAGCAGTGGTAAGTTCCACGAGCAGTACTTC. As protein: CASSGKFHEQYF.

This clonotype was seen only a few times. The chain has TRBV15 and TRBJ2-7; D remains ambiguous. Germline V lookup: CDR1 LNHNV, CDR2 YYDKDF (reference sequence). V shed 0 bases and J shed 2 bases, with 11 bases lying between them. This CDR3 contains 15 residues. The DNA for the CDR3 is TGTGCCACCAGCAGAGATGGATCGACGCCCTACGAGCAGTACTTC. It is translated as CATSRDGSTPYEQYF.

This clonotype has just a few counts. This chain connects TRBV10-3 to TRBJ2-1, with TRBD2 identical over 9 bases. There are 16 residues in the CDR3. Germline lookup yields CDR1 ENHRY and CDR2 SYGVKD. After removal of 4 bases from V and 5 bases from J, the junction contained 9 bases not matched to a gene. The CDR3 sequence: CAISVNSGRLNNEQFF. CDR3 DNA: TGTGCCATCAGTGTGAATAGCGGGAGATTGAACAATGAGCAGTTCTTC.

V and J are TRBV24-1 and TRBJ2-2; a weak D match, TRBD1 (6 bases). The CDR3 spans 13 residues. The V and J ends lost 6 bases and 6 bases respectively, with 10 bases between them. From germline, CDR1 is KGHDR and CDR2 SFDVKD. The CDR3 DNA is TGTGCCACCAGTTCGACAGGCCCCGGGGAGCTGTTTTTT. It specifies CATSSTGPGELFF.

This chain links TRBV7-9 with TRBJ2-5, with D possibly TRBD1 on 5 matching bases. V lost 1 base and J lost 3, with 15 bases in between. Germline lookup yields CDR1 SEHNR and CDR2 FQNEAQ (reference sequence). The CDR3 extends over 16 amino acids. CDR3 sequence (DNA): TGTGCCAGCAGCTTAGTATCTGGGGCAGGGAAAGAGACCCAGTACTTC. Protein product: CASSLVSGAGKETQYF.

This clonotype was counted many times. The rearrangement uses TRBV7-2 and TRBJ1-1; D not certain. This CDR3 is 13 amino acids long. Germline V gives CDR1 SGHTA, CDR2 FQGNSA. Trimming shortened V by 4 bases and J by 5 bases, and 11 bases separated the two germline ends. CDR3 protein: CASSSRVNTEAFF. CDR3 sequence (DNA): TGTGCCAGCAGCTCAAGGGTCAATACTGAAGCTTTCTTT.

In this sample, this clonotype turned up a few times. The rearrangement uses TRBV15 and TRBJ1-1; 8 nucleotides line up with TRBD1. Germline values: CDR1 LNHNV, CDR2 YYDKDF (reference sequence). The CDR3 covers 16 residues. V lost 3 bases and J lost 1; bases outside the gene matches: 7. DNA of the CDR3: TGTGCCACCAGCAGCGAACGTGGGACAGGGAACACTGAAGCTTTCTTT. Translation: CATSSERGTGNTEAFF.

The J gene is TRBJ1-1, the V gene TRBV19, with D hard to call. Germline assignment: CDR1 LNHDA and CDR2 SQIVND (reference sequence). The CDR3 runs 12 residues. The V and J ends lost 9 bases and 1 base respectively, with 9 bases between them. In nucleotides, the CDR3 is TGTGCCAGCATTGGGCGGAACACTGAAGCTTTCTTT. Translation gives CASIGRNTEAFF.

This clonotype has a count of ten or more. This sequence joins TRBV30 and TRBJ2-2; the D is unclear. The ends were cut back, 3 bases at V and 8 bases at J, with 10 bases in the middle. This CDR3 comprises 12 residues. Germline assignment: CDR1 GTSNPN and CDR2 SVGIG (reference sequence). The CDR3 reads CAWSERSGELFF. The CDR3 region has the DNA TGTGCCTGGAGCGAGCGTTCAGGGGAGCTGTTTTTT.

The CDR3 nucleotides read TGTGCCAGCAGCATTAGACCGGAGGAAGCTTTCTTT. Protein sequence: CASSIRPEEAFF. The V and J genes are TRBV7-6 and TRBJ1-1, with D unclear. The CDR3 totals 12 residues. V gave up 5 bases and J gave up 8 bases, with 12 bases separating them. CDR1 and CDR2 from the germline V gene are SGHVS and FNYEAQ.

This clonotype was seen at least ten times. The chain recombines TRBV5-5 with TRBJ2-3, with D unclear. CDR3 size: 16 residues. V dropped 0 bases and J dropped 1 base, with 12 bases sitting between them. The germline gives CDR1 SGHKS, CDR2 YYEKEE (reference sequence). CDR3 amino acids: CASSLEGGTRTDTQYF. As DNA, the CDR3 is TGTGCCAGCAGCTTGGAAGGCGGAACCCGCACAGATACGCAGTATTTT.

V usage is TRBV6-2 or TRBV6-3 and J usage is TRBJ2-4; 7 nucleotides align to TRBD1. This CDR3 has 12 amino acids. V lost 6 bases and J lost 9; bases outside the gene matches: 5. Germline-derived CDR1 and CDR2 are MNHEY and SVGEGT. The CDR3 sequence is CASSTDRSIQYF. In nucleotides, the CDR3 is TGTGCCAGCAGCACGGACAGGAGCATTCAGTACTTC.

The V call is TRBV9, the J call TRBJ2-5, with a tentative D call TRBD2 (5 bases). This CDR3 region has 14 residues. With 4 bases removed from V and 2 bases from J, the gap between germline ends came to 12 bases. CDR1 and CDR2 from the germline V gene are SGDLS and YYNGEE. CDR3 region: CASSSRVGQETQYF. The CDR3 DNA reads as TGTGCCAGCAGCTCGCGGGTGGGACAAGAGACCCAGTACTTC. Full variable domain (rest looked up from reference TRBV9 and TRBJ2-5): DSGVTQTPKHLITATGQRVTLRCSPRSGDLSVYWYQQSLDQGLQFLIQYYNGEERAKGNILERFSAQQFPDLHSELNLSSLELGDSALYFCASSSRVGQETQYFGPGTRLLVL.

This sequence joins TRBV7-9 and TRBJ1-1, with D unclear. CDR1 and CDR2 (germline): SEHNR, FQNEAQ (reference sequence). CDR3 length: 13 amino acids. V was cut by 7 bases and J by 0 bases, with 9 bases left in between. The CDR3 DNA reads TGTGCCAGCAAAGGGTCCATGAACACTGAAGCTTTCTTT. Translation gives CASKGSMNTEAFF.

This clonotype was recorded many times. The V and J genes are TRBV7-2 and TRBJ1-1; TRBD1 is a possible D gene (6 bases). Trimming left V 1 base short and J 7 bases short, with 16 bases between. Germline CDR1 SGHTA, CDR2 FQGNSA. The CDR3 is 15 amino acids. CDR3 residues: CASSLGGRGIDEAFF. DNA of the CDR3: TGTGCCAGCAGCTTAGGAGGCAGGGGTATTGATGAAGCTTTCTTT.

A few counts support this clonotype. The gene calls are TRBV6-2 or TRBV6-3 and TRBJ2-7, with D possibly matching TRBD2 (6 bases). The CDR3 runs 16 residues. Germline V gene lookup returns CDR1 MNHEY and CDR2 SVGEGT. Trimming pared 2 bases from V and 5 bases from J, leaving 19 bases between. This chain's CDR3 is CASSYGGPGGNHEQYF. The DNA for the CDR3 is TGTGCCAGCAGTTACGGTGGGCCAGGAGGGAACCACGAGCAGTACTTC.

In its sample, this clonotype was seen a few times. The chain uses TRBV29-1 and TRBJ2-7; a weak D match, TRBD1 (6 bases). With 7 bases removed from V and 4 bases from J, the gap between germline ends came to 17 bases. CDR3 length: 13 residues. Germline values: CDR1 SQVTM, CDR2 ANQGSEA. This chain's CDR3 is CSAALGTLYEQYF. DNA of the CDR3: TGCAGCGCCGCCCTCGGGACATTATACGAGCAGTACTTC.